A selection of T cell receptor beta chains follows, all from one sample in a study of identical twins. Via MiXCR, TCRdb re-called the 5' RACE reads, giving one row per CDR3 protein. The sample lists around 1.7 million distinct CDR3 sequences; 32% were seen once. The sequenced material came from cord blood. The source is a newborn girl in good health. Both conserved end residues are part of each CDR3. The order of the fields is CDR3 protein, CDR3 DNA, D gene, J gene, clone size, V gene. A D gene is named only where the DNA matches it firmly. Clone sizes are given selectively: once, few, many, or a class where the clone is expanded.

CSVRASGFLNEQFF,TGCAGCGTTCGGGCTAGCGGGTTTTTGAATGAGCAGTTCTTC,TRBD2,TRBJ2-1,.,TRBV29-1
CASSKRTGGSSGANVLTF,TGTGCCAGCAGCAAACGGACAGGGGGAAGCTCTGGGGCCAACGTCCTGACTTTC,TRBD1,TRBJ2-6,once,TRBV9
CASSEATVNEKLFF,TGTGCCAGCAGTGAAGCGACGGTTAATGAAAAACTGTTTTTT,.,TRBJ1-4,.,TRBV6-1
CSVERDRGINSYGYTF,TGCAGCGTTGAGAGGGACCGGGGGATCAATAGTTATGGCTACACCTTC,.,TRBJ1-2,.,TRBV29-1
CASRQNLAGLAKNIRYF,TGTGCCAGCAGGCAGAACCTAGCGGGGCTAGCCAAAAACATTCGGTACTTC,TRBD2,TRBJ2-4,.,TRBV12-3/TRBV12-4
CASSLARLARNEQFF,TGTGCCAGCAGCTTAGCCCGACTAGCTCGGAATGAGCAGTTCTTC,TRBD2,TRBJ2-1,.,TRBV7-8
CASKHGTSAQYF,TGTGCCAGCAAACACGGGACTAGCGCACAGTACTTC,TRBD2,TRBJ2-4,few,TRBV2
CASSQESFQTYEQYF,TGTGCCAGCAGCCAAGAATCCTTCCAGACCTACGAGCAGTACTTC,.,TRBJ2-7,.,TRBV14
CASSAELRTGVVTQYF,TGTGCCAGCAGCGCCGAACTTAGGACAGGGGTAGTTACGCAGTATTTT,TRBD1,TRBJ2-3,.,TRBV9
CASSLTGSAEKLFF,TGTGCCAGCAGCTTGACAGGGTCGGCTGAAAAACTGTTTTTT,TRBD1,TRBJ1-4,.,TRBV28
CASSVSSVAYEQYF,TGTGCCAGCAGCGTCTCTAGCGTAGCCTACGAGCAGTACTTC,.,TRBJ2-7,.,TRBV9
CASTSKNIQYF,TGTGCCAGCACTAGCAAAAACATTCAGTACTTC,.,TRBJ2-4,many,TRBV6-1
CASSSPQGVGTEAFF,TGCGCCAGCAGCAGTCCCCAGGGGGTGGGGACTGAAGCTTTCTTT,TRBD1,TRBJ1-1,few,TRBV5-1
CASSPPGRGYTF,TGTGCCAGCAGTCCCCCAGGGCGCGGCTACACCTTC,.,TRBJ1-2,.,TRBV28
CASSVQGSLAYSNQPQHF,TGTGCCAGCAGCGTACAGGGTAGCCTCGCTTATAGCAATCAGCCCCAGCATTTT,.,TRBJ1-5,.,TRBV2
CASSQGQGALIFTYNEQYF,TGTGCCAGCAGCCAAGGACAGGGGGCCCTGATTTTTACCTACAATGAGCAGTACTTC,TRBD1,TRBJ2-7,.,TRBV14
CASNGLAGYEQYF,TGTGCCAGCAATGGACTAGCGGGGTACGAGCAGTACTTC,TRBD2,TRBJ2-7,few,TRBV2
CASSQGRSGQKKYF,TGTGCCAGCAGCCAAGGACGTAGCGGGCAAAAAAAGTATTTT,TRBD2,TRBJ2-3,.,TRBV3-1
CSATTSGSRNIQYF,TGCAGTGCTACGACTAGCGGGAGTAGGAACATTCAGTACTTC,TRBD2,TRBJ2-4,few,TRBV20-1
CASSLGVLASDEQYF,TGTGCCAGCAGTTTAGGTGTCCTAGCAAGCGACGAGCAGTACTTC,.,TRBJ2-7,few,TRBV27
CSAKGVGTDTQYF,TGCAGTGCTAAGGGGGTAGGCACAGATACGCAGTATTTT,.,TRBJ2-3,.,TRBV20-1
CSAPRIAGVAKNIQYF,TGCAGTGCCCCCCGAATAGCGGGAGTAGCCAAAAACATTCAGTACTTC,TRBD2,TRBJ2-4,many,TRBV20-1
CASSDGQVRLYEQYF,TGTGCCAGCAGTGATGGGCAGGTCCGCCTCTACGAGCAGTACTTC,.,TRBJ2-7,few,TRBV2